This entry features one T cell receptor (beta chain) sequence. The antigen is undetermined. This sample was taken from a study of beta chain features in type 1 diabetes. Study details: Sorted cells, 107,917,701 in number, were examined across all samples. General observations from the study: In every one of the four CD4+ subsets, TCRB CDR3s were moderately but significantly shorter in Type 1 diabetes patients. Insertions were fewer and deletions more numerous at VDJ junctions in type 1 diabetes patients.

cDNA synthesis used the whole RNA isolate, giving expressed TCRB sequences. Regulatory, naive and central memory T cell samples averaged roughly 4 million reads. Assay used: immunoSEQ multiplex PCR; TCRdb lists only in-frame clones, some missing. This sample has a few hundred thousand clones, with roughly 13% found just once. Trimming cost V 7 bases and J 3 bases; bases outside gene matches: 12. Germline V CDR1 and CDR2: MDHEN, SYDVKM. The CDR3 has 16 amino acids. The sequence was collected from a man aged 18 to 30 in good health. The gene calls are TRBV28 and TRBJ2-5; TRBD1 aligns across 9 bases. Sample: naive CD4+ T cells from blood. The CDR3 is CASTSQGADGKETQYF. Here the CDR3 DNA reads TGTGCCAGCACATCACAGGGGGCGGATGGGAAAGAGACCCAGTACTTC.